Sequencing of this T cell receptor (beta chain) was carried out in a study of T-cell reconstitution after alpha-beta-depleted transplantation in children. The germline gives CDR1 ENHRY, CDR2 SYGVKD. Trimming pared 5 bases from V and 0 bases from J, leaving 2 bases between. The CDR3 is 12 residues long. Construction of the TCRbeta library involved unique molecular identifiers. TCRdb re-called the PCR reads with MiXCR, one entry per CDR3 protein. Altogether about 980,000 distinct CDR3 sequences are present, less than 30% being singletons, with the ten largest covering about 28%. The input for sequencing was PBMCs, mostly from graft donor cells, taken 360 days after TCRalphabeta/CD19-depleted stem cell transplant. This sequence originates from a boy in the first two years of life who had a stem cell transplant for SCID, so the T cells may come from the graft donor. This chain connects TRBV10-3 to TRBJ1-5; unclear D gene. The CDR3 protein is CAISNSNQPQHF. In DNA, the CDR3 is TGTGCCATCAGTAATAGCAATCAGCCCCAGCATTTT.